This entry features one T cell receptor beta chain sequence. Its target is unknown. V was clipped by 5 bases and J by 3 bases, with 18 bases between them. The CDR3 spans 16 residues. Germline CDR1 SGHNT, CDR2 YENEEA. The sample comes from a study of T cells in narcolepsy. Overall study: Enrolled donors included narcolepsy type 1 or type 2 patients and healthy controls.

Study-wide findings and caveats: Some memory CD4+ repertoires had no autoreactive clone sequences.

Generated by immunoSEQ multiplex PCR, the TCRdb table keeps only in-frame clones and is missing some. The sample consists of tens of thousands of clones, around 85% of them appearing once. The sequencing sample was made of CD45RA- memory CD4+ T cells from PBMCs. The source is a human donor with narcolepsy. The chain is built from TRBV11-3 and TRBJ2-3, with a possible D match to TRBD2 (5 bases). CDR3 amino acids: CASSEASRRGTDTQYF. As DNA, the CDR3 is TGTGCCAGCAGCGAGGCAAGTAGGAGAGGGACAGATACGCAGTATTTT.